This T cell receptor (beta chain) was found in a study of T cell responses to AZD1222 COVID-19 vaccine. This table comes from immunoSEQ multiplex PCR, and its TCRdb copy is limited to in-frame clones, with some not included. Of some 150,000 clones listed, around 89% are singletons. This CDR3 spans 14 amino acids. Trimming removed 4 bases from V and 3 bases from J, with 11 bases in between. The germline CDR1 and CDR2 sequences are SGHKS and YYEKEE (reference sequence). The rearrangement links TRBV5-5 to TRBJ2-4; no clear D gene. The material was peripheral blood, obtained on day 0 of AZD1222 vaccination. The sequence was obtained from an adult in good health. The CDR3 coding sequence is TGTGCCAGCAGCCCGTTTGGAGTCAAAAACATTCAGTACTTC. Its translation: CASSPFGVKNIQYF. The entire variable domain, with the rest obtained from reference TRBV5-5 and TRBJ2-4, is as follows: DAGVTQSPTHLIKTRGQQVTLRCSPISGHKSVSWYQQVLGQGPQFIFQYYEKEERGRGNFPDRFSARQFPNYSSELNVNALLLGDSALYLCASSPFGVKNIQYFGAGTRLSVL.